This T cell receptor (beta chain) was captured in a study of cytomegalovirus exposure and HLA in healthy donors. The sample holds one count of this clone. The antigen is not known. Overall study results and limits: For most TCR beta V segments, an earlier analysis put the productive rate at about 90% or about 30% of the time.

Researchers ran the PCR with 60 Vbeta and 13 Jbeta primers. Assay used: immunoSEQ multiplex PCR; TCRdb lists only in-frame clones, some missing. This sample has some 130,000 clones; 80% occur once, and the top ten carry about 2.6%. The receptor's source is a young man in good health and CMV-seronegative. Specimen: PBMCs.

CDR3 residues: CASSLGSGSSDTQYF. In nucleotides, the CDR3 is TGTGCCAGCAGCTTGGGTAGCGGGAGTTCAGATACGCAGTATTTT. V usage is TRBV7-9 and J usage is TRBJ2-3, with 9 positions matching TRBD2. Germline loops: CDR1 SEHNR, CDR2 FQNEAQ (reference sequence). CDR3 length: 15 residues. Trimming removed 3 bases from V and 4 bases from J; junction bases left unmatched: 5.